This is a list of T cell receptor beta chains from one sample in a study of vaccination and CD4 T cells after COVID-19. MiXCR, run by TCRdb on the PCR reads, gives a single entry per CDR3 protein. This table holds roughly 9,800 distinct CDR3 sequences, 35% to 45% found once. These receptors lack a known antigen. Sequencing was carried out using CD4+ T cells from blood, cultured in vitro. All receptors derive from a human donor in good health. Each CDR3 is given without its conserved first and last residue. The order of the fields is V gene, J gene, CDR3 protein.

V gene: TRBV7-8; J gene: TRBJ1-5; CDR3 protein: ASSPTRVTSNQPQH
V gene: TRBV7-6; J gene: TRBJ2-1; CDR3 protein: ASREASDNEQF
V gene: TRBV10-1; J gene: TRBJ2-6; CDR3 protein: ARGRVKSNVLT
V gene: TRBV12-3/TRBV12-4; J gene: TRBJ1-5; CDR3 protein: ASSLQGASQPQH
V gene: TRBV6-1; J gene: TRBJ1-2; CDR3 protein: ASSPNLGGSVNYGYT
V gene: TRBV20-1; J gene: TRBJ2-7; CDR3 protein: SARGGTSTYEQY
V gene: TRBV19; J gene: TRBJ1-1; CDR3 protein: ASSLLDRANTEAF
V gene: TRBV11-3; J gene: TRBJ1-6; CDR3 protein: ASSLEGLNSPLH
V gene: TRBV2; J gene: TRBJ2-3; CDR3 protein: ASRTRWDTDTQY
V gene: TRBV15; J gene: TRBJ1-2; CDR3 protein: ATSRAGSSNYGYT
V gene: TRBV20-1; J gene: TRBJ1-5; CDR3 protein: SAHQGYGGNQPQH
V gene: TRBV11-2; J gene: TRBJ2-2; CDR3 protein: ASSLAPRGELF
V gene: TRBV9; J gene: TRBJ1-1; CDR3 protein: ASSGGTEAF
V gene: TRBV10-3; J gene: TRBJ1-1; CDR3 protein: AISLDRAAMNTEAF
V gene: TRBV7-8; J gene: TRBJ2-1; CDR3 protein: ASSSLSGEDYNEQF
V gene: TRBV27; J gene: TRBJ2-3; CDR3 protein: ASSPITGTGPENTQY
V gene: TRBV4-3; J gene: TRBJ2-3; CDR3 protein: ASSLQDRDTQY
V gene: TRBV2; J gene: TRBJ1-2; CDR3 protein: ASTGGGIVYGYT
V gene: TRBV7-2; J gene: TRBJ2-5; CDR3 protein: ASSSSGAVETQY
V gene: TRBV5-4; J gene: TRBJ1-6; CDR3 protein: ASSLEPVGPSPLH
V gene: TRBV11-3; J gene: TRBJ1-1; CDR3 protein: ASSLGATGTEAF
V gene: TRBV6-2/TRBV6-3; J gene: TRBJ2-3; CDR3 protein: ASSYPMTSGGSTDTQY
V gene: TRBV6-5; J gene: TRBJ1-2; CDR3 protein: ASSYSRGGYGHT
V gene: TRBV10-2; J gene: TRBJ2-3; CDR3 protein: ASSDWGRLDTQY